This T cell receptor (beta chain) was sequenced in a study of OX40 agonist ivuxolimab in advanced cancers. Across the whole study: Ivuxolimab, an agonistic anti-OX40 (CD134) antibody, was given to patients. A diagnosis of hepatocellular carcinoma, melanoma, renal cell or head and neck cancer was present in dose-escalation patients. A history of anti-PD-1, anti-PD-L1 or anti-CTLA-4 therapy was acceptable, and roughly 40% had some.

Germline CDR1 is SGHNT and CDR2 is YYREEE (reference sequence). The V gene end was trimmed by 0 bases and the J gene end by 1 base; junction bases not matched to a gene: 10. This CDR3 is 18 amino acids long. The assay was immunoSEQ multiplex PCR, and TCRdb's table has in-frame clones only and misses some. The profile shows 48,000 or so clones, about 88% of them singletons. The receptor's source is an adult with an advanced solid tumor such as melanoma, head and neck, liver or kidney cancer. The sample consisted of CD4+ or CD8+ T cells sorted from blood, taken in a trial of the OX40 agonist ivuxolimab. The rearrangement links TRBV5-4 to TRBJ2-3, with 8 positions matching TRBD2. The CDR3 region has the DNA TGTGCCAGCAGCTTGGTTGCGGGAGGTATCTATGGCACAGATACGCAGTATTTT. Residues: CASSLVAGGIYGTDTQYF.